A single sample is the source of the 30 T cell receptor beta chains below, sequenced in a study of blood T cell repertoires in COVID-19 (dated by TCRdb to about 2020). Library construction relied on the immunoSEQ multiplex PCR assay. The clones in this table, taken by TCRdb from immuneACCESS, are in-frame only. Not every clone is retained; where verified, under half of the shortfall comes from an unresolved V gene, and the cause of the rest is unknown. The sample includes 210,000 or so clones, with roughly 90% observed a single time. 0.62% of the sample lies in the top ten. The sequenced sample was peripheral blood. The receptors originated from a middle-aged man with acute or convalescent COVID-19.

The chain joins TRBV24-1 to TRBJ2-1, with a possible D match to TRBD1 (5 bases). CDR1 and CDR2 (germline): KGHDR, SFDVKD. The CDR3 runs 13 residues. V lost 9 bases to trimming and J lost 6 bases, with 14 bases between them. The DNA for the CDR3 is TGTGCCACCGGGGCCTCCGGCCGCAATGAGCAGTTCTTC. This codes for CATGASGRNEQFF.

The chain is built from TRBV7-9 and TRBJ2-5; 7 bases are shared with TRBD1. The CDR3 is 15 residues long. The V segment lost 5 bases and the J segment 1 base; nucleotides outside the gene matches: 7. CDR1 and CDR2 (germline): SEHNR, FQNEAQ (reference sequence). CDR3 protein: CASSINWDSQETQYF. In DNA, the CDR3 is TGTGCCAGCAGCATCAACTGGGACAGCCAAGAGACCCAGTACTTC.

The chain has TRBV6-5 and TRBJ2-2; TRBD1 matches at 7 bases. This CDR3 spans 13 amino acids. The germline V gene encodes CDR1 MNHEY and CDR2 SVGAGI. Trimming took 5 bases from V and 7 from J; bases not matched to a gene: 4. Written as DNA, the CDR3 is TGTGCCAGCAGTCAACAGGGGTTCGGGGAGCTGTTTTTT. It codes for CASSQQGFGELFF.

This clone was seen only once. This chain connects TRBV27 to TRBJ1-5; TRBD1 is a possible D gene (5 bases). The CDR3 contains 13 residues. The V gene's germline CDR1 is MNHEY and CDR2 SMNVEV (reference sequence). The V end lost 6 bases, the J end lost 6 bases, and 12 bases lay between the germline ends. CDR3 sequence (DNA): TGTGCCAGCAGGCCAGGTACAGGTCAGCCCCAGCATTTT. Amino acids: CASRPGTGQPQHF.

This clone was seen a single time. The chain combines TRBV28 with TRBJ1-1, with TRBD1 matching over 7 bases. Germline lookup yields CDR1 MDHEN and CDR2 SYDVKM. V lost 6 bases, J lost 4 bases, and 11 bases stayed unmatched. CDR3 length: 15 residues. The CDR3 nucleotides read TGTGCCAGCAGCCGAGCGACAGGGAAACTCACTGAAGCTTTCTTT. Amino acids: CASSRATGKLTEAFF. Variable domain in full (rest from reference TRBV28 and TRBJ1-1): DVKVTQSSRYLVKRTGEKVFLECVQDMDHENMFWYRQDPGLGLRLIYFSYDVKMKEKGDIPEGYSVSREKKERFSLILESASTNQTSMYLCASSRATGKLTEAFFGQGTRLTVV.

The chain couples TRBV25-1 to TRBJ1-6; D possibly corresponds to TRBD1 (5 bases). Germline V gives CDR1 MGHDK, CDR2 SYGVNS. The germline V and J ends were trimmed by 3 bases and 10 bases, with 10 bases remaining between them. This CDR3 has 13 amino acids. As DNA, the CDR3 is TGTGCCAGCAGTGACAGGGTTAAATCACCCCTCCACTTT. As protein: CASSDRVKSPLHF.

DNA for the CDR3: TGTGCCAGCAGCTTAAGTCTTATCCAGGGCACTAATGAAAAACTGTTTTTT. This sequence encodes CASSLSLIQGTNEKLFF. V and J are TRBV7-2 and TRBJ1-4, with D perhaps matching TRBD1 (5 bases). This CDR3 has 17 residues. The germline gives CDR1 SGHTA, CDR2 FQGNSA. Trimming pared 2 bases from V and 2 bases from J, leaving 15 bases between.

The V gene is TRBV11-2, the J gene TRBJ2-3; 12 bases align to TRBD2. The ends lost 4 bases at V and 3 bases at J; junction bases unmatched: 8. Germline CDR1 reads SGHAT; CDR2 reads FQNNGV. The CDR3 is 17 amino acids. CDR3 protein: CASSSWTSGIETDTQYF. In DNA form, the CDR3 reads TGTGCCAGCAGCTCCTGGACTAGCGGGATAGAGACAGATACGCAGTATTTT.

CDR3 nucleotide sequence: TGTGCCAGCAGCGCTGGGACAGGAGGGGACGTC. This codes for CASSAGTGGDV. This chain links TRBV7-3 with TRBJ2-7; TRBD1 agrees at 8 bases. Germline CDR1 SGHTA, CDR2 FQGTGA. The CDR3 totals 11 residues.

V is TRBV6-5 and J is TRBJ1-2; tentative D call: TRBD1 (6 bases). CDR1 is MNHEY and CDR2 is SVGAGI in the germline V gene. V lost 5 bases and J 10 bases, leaving 14 bases between the germline ends. This CDR3 spans 12 amino acids. DNA for the CDR3: TGTGCCAGCAGTACCCGAACAGGGTTCTACACCTTC. Translation gives CASSTRTGFYTF.

The rearrangement links TRBV15 to TRBJ2-7; D possibly corresponds to TRBD2 (5 bases). Trimming left V 2 bases short and J 1 base short, with 18 bases between. Germline V CDR1 and CDR2: LNHNV, YYDKDF (reference sequence). CDR3 length: 17 amino acids. The CDR3 reads CATSRSLSGRGSYEQYV. The CDR3 DNA reads as TGTGCCACCAGCAGATCACTAAGCGGCCGAGGTTCCTACGAGCAGTACGTC.

This rearrangement joins TRBV5-6 to TRBJ2-1; 12 nucleotides match TRBD2. The CDR3 is 13 residues long. With 3 bases clipped from V and 10 bases from J, the junction kept 2 bases outside the gene matches. The germline gives CDR1 SGHDT, CDR2 YYEEEE. The CDR3 region has the DNA TGTGCCAGCAGCTGGACTAGCGGGACGGAGCAGTTCTTC. Protein: CASSWTSGTEQFF.

This chain connects TRBV6-2 or TRBV6-3 to TRBJ2-7; 7 bases are shared with TRBD1. The trim removed 6 bases at V and 8 bases at J, leaving 16 bases unmatched. The CDR3 consists of 15 residues. Germline-derived CDR1 and CDR2 are MNHEY and SVGEGT. This CDR3 reads CASSDPGQLLSQQYV. Here the CDR3 DNA reads TGTGCCAGCAGCGACCCGGGACAGCTCCTTTCGCAGCAGTACGTC.

The chain joins TRBV19 to TRBJ2-2, with D maybe TRBD1 (6 bases). Germline-derived CDR1 and CDR2 are LNHDA and SQIVND (reference sequence). This CDR3 has 15 residues. Trimming pared 3 bases from V and 0 bases from J, leaving 8 bases between. DNA for the CDR3: TGTGCCAGTAGTATTTACAGGGCGAACACCGGGGAGCTGTTTTTT. Protein product: CASSIYRANTGELFF.

The gene calls are TRBV19 and TRBJ2-1; maybe TRBD2 (6 bases). V lost 1 base, J lost 4 bases, and 11 bases lay in between. CDR1 and CDR2 from the germline V gene are LNHDA and SQIVND (reference sequence). The CDR3 length is 15 residues. The CDR3 DNA reads TGTGCCAGTAGTATAGGAGGGAGGCTTTACAATGAGCAGTTCTTC. It encodes CASSIGGRLYNEQFF.

This sequence joins TRBV18 and TRBJ1-3; D call uncertain. CDR1 KGHSH and CDR2 LQKENI come from the germline V gene. V dropped 1 base and J dropped 0 bases, with 13 bases sitting between them. The CDR3 length is 17 residues. CDR3 sequence: CASSPRLDHLSGNTIYF. CDR3 bases: TGTGCCAGCTCACCACGGCTTGATCACCTCTCTGGAAACACCATATATTTT.

The V and J genes are TRBV3-1 (or the pseudogene TRBV3-2) and TRBJ1-2; TRBD1 might be the D (6 bases). The CDR3 extends over 14 amino acids. V was pared by 3 bases and J by 4 bases, with 12 bases between. Germline V gene data show CDR1 as LGHDT and CDR2 as YNNKEL (reference sequence). The CDR3 protein is CASSHGQRSYGYTF. The CDR3 coding sequence is TGTGCCAGCAGCCATGGACAGAGGAGCTATGGCTACACCTTC.

The chain is built from TRBV2 and TRBJ1-1; the match to TRBD1 covers 7 bases. Trimming removed 6 bases from V and 0 bases from J; junction bases left unmatched: 4. From germline, CDR1 is SNHLY and CDR2 FYNNEI. CDR3 length equals 14 residues. For the CDR3, the DNA is TGTGCCAGCAGCGGGGACAGCTTGAACACTGAAGCTTTCTTT. Translating gives CASSGDSLNTEAFF.

This sequence joins TRBV3-1 (or the pseudogene TRBV3-2) and TRBJ2-7; 8 nucleotides agree with TRBD2. The trim removed 4 bases at V and 2 bases at J, leaving 1 base unmatched. Germline CDR1 and CDR2: LGHDT and YNNKEL (reference sequence). The CDR3 runs to 13 residues. The chain's CDR3 is CASSLGRAYEQYF. CDR3 bases: TGTGCCAGCAGCCTCGGGAGGGCCTACGAGCAGTACTTC.

The rearrangement joins TRBV29-1 to TRBJ1-5; D perhaps matches TRBD1 (5 bases). V was pared by 4 bases and J by 3 bases, with 10 bases between. The CDR3 is 13 amino acids. Per the germline V gene, CDR1 is SQVTM and CDR2 is ANQGSEA. CDR3 in amino acids: CSVGGGNNQPQHF. CDR3 DNA: TGCAGCGTTGGGGGGGGTAACAATCAGCCCCAGCATTTT. Supplemented by reference TRBV29-1 and TRBJ1-5, the full variable domain reads SAVISQKPSRDICQRGTSLTIQCQVDSQVTMMFWYRQQPGQSLTLIATANQGSEATYESGFVIDKFPISRPNLTFSTLTVSNMSPEDSSIYLCSVGGGNNQPQHFGDGTRLSIL.

This sequence joins TRBV5-4 and TRBJ2-1, with a possible D match to TRBD1 (6 bases). The germline V and J ends were trimmed by 4 bases and 2 bases, with 13 bases remaining between them. The CDR3 is made up of 15 amino acids. Germline CDR1 SGHNT, CDR2 YYREEE (reference sequence). Here the CDR3 reads CASSQGQGPYNEQFF. CDR3 DNA: TGTGCCAGCAGCCAGGGCCAGGGGCCCTACAATGAGCAGTTCTTC. Full variable domain (remainder filled in from reference TRBV5-4 and TRBJ2-1): ETGVTQSPTHLIKTRGQQVTLRCSSQSGHNTVSWYQQALGQGPQFIFQYYREEENGRGNFPPRFSGLQFPNYSSELNVNALELDDSALYLCASSQGQGPYNEQFFGPGTRLTVL.

CDR3 nucleotides: TGCAGCGTGACCCAGGGATTCACAGATACGCAGTATTTT. The encoded protein is CSVTQGFTDTQYF. V and J are TRBV29-1 and TRBJ2-3, with a tentative D call TRBD1 (5 bases). The ends were cut back, 6 bases at V and 2 bases at J, with 12 bases in the middle. CDR3 size: 13 residues. Looked up from germline, CDR1 is SQVTM and CDR2 is ANQGSEA.

In its sample, this clone was seen once. This rearrangement joins TRBV4-1 to TRBJ1-1; the D gene is possibly TRBD1 (6 bases). Germline V gene lookup returns CDR1 MGHRA and CDR2 YSYEKL. V lost 5 bases and J lost 4, with 17 bases in between. The length of the CDR3 is 15 residues. For the CDR3, the DNA is TGCGCCAGCAGCAACCCGGACAGAGAGTCCACTGAAGCTTTCTTT. It translates to CASSNPDRESTEAFF.

V is TRBV27 and J is TRBJ2-1; tentative D call: TRBD2 (6 bases). The germline gives CDR1 MNHEY, CDR2 SMNVEV (reference sequence). V was clipped by 3 bases and J by 2 bases, with 8 bases between them. The CDR3 is 14 amino acids. The CDR3 sequence: CASSFGGPYNEQFF. CDR3 nucleotides: TGTGCCAGCAGTTTTGGAGGGCCCTACAATGAGCAGTTCTTC.

Here the CDR3 DNA reads TGTGCTAGTGGCCGAGGGACAGGGGGACTCAACACCGGGGAGCTGTTTTTT. It specifies CASGRGTGGLNTGELFF. The chain joins TRBV12-5 to TRBJ2-2; 11 bases match TRBD1. Germline V lookup: CDR1 LGHNT, CDR2 FRNRAP. This CDR3 contains 17 residues. The V gene end was trimmed by 6 bases and the J gene end by 2 bases; junction bases not matched to a gene: 8. The full variable domain, in which reference TRBV12-5 and TRBJ2-2 provide the parts outside the CDR3, is DARVTQTPRHKVTEMGQEVTMRCQPILGHNTVFWYRQTMMQGLELLAYFRNRAPLDDSGMPKDRFSAEMPDATLATLKIQPSEPRDSAVYFCASGRGTGGLNTGELFFGEGSRLTVL.

The chain links TRBV20-1 to TRBJ2-5; the D gene is possibly TRBD2 (6 bases). The germline V and J ends were trimmed by 3 bases and 3 bases, with 17 bases remaining between them. The germline CDR1 and CDR2 sequences are DFQATT and SNEGSKA (reference sequence). The CDR3 consists of 15 residues. In DNA form, the CDR3 reads TGCAGTGCTAGTTTAGTGGGGCGCGGGGAAGAGACCCAGTACTTC. This gives the protein CSASLVGRGEETQYF.

This clone was seen only once. V usage is TRBV5-6 and J usage is TRBJ2-3; possibly TRBD2 for D (6 bases). Germline V gene sequence: CDR1 SGHDT, CDR2 YYEEEE. The CDR3 extends over 14 amino acids. V was shortened by 0 bases and J by 5 bases, with 10 bases between the two germline ends. The DNA for the CDR3 is TGTGCCAGCAGCTTGGCCGGGGGAGGAGATACGCAGTATTTT. As protein: CASSLAGGGDTQYF.

This sequence joins TRBV11-2 and TRBJ2-7; TRBD1 is a possible D gene (6 bases). Germline V CDR1 and CDR2: SGHAT, FQNNGV. There are 14 residues in the CDR3. V was cut by 5 bases and J by 3 bases, with 14 bases left in between. The CDR3 loop reads CASSPWAGDYEQYF. The CDR3 nucleotides are TGTGCCAGCAGCCCTTGGGCAGGGGACTACGAGCAGTACTTC.

This clone showed up just once. The genes are TRBV7-8 and TRBJ1-5; D uncertain. Per the germline V gene, CDR1 is SGHVS and CDR2 is FQNEAQ. Trimming took 4 bases from V and 2 from J, leaving 9 bases between them. The CDR3 is 14 amino acids. CDR3 amino acids: CASSSSAGNQPQHF. The CDR3 DNA reads as TGTGCCAGCAGCTCAAGCGCGGGCAATCAGCCCCAGCATTTT.

The chain links TRBV18 to TRBJ2-5; TRBD2 is a possible D gene (6 bases). CDR3 length equals 10 residues. CDR1 KGHSH and CDR2 LQKENI come from the germline V gene. The germline V and J ends were trimmed by 3 bases and 10 bases, with 6 bases remaining between them. CDR3 residues: CASSPEGQYF. The CDR3 DNA reads as TGTGCCAGCTCACCGGAGGGCCAGTACTTC.